Listed here are 15 T cell receptor beta chains from one sample, sequenced in a study of Ad26.COV2.S vaccination and SARS-CoV-2 variants. Treatment of the sample: 15 to 20 received Ad26.COV2.S at low or high dose, single or two shots; about 5 received placebo; per-sample allocation not given. Specimen acquisition occurred on day 63 following the initial vaccine or placebo injection. The method was immunoSEQ multiplex PCR; TCRdb's version includes in-frame clones alone and lacks a portion of them. The sample has 440,000 or so clones, roughly 91% seen once; the top ten hold approximately 4.5%. Sequencing used peripheral blood, obtained in a trial of Ad26.COV2.S vaccine versus placebo. Source of these receptors: a person between 18 and 65 years old who received the Ad26.COV2.S COVID-19 vaccine or a placebo.

This chain connects TRBV7-8 to TRBJ2-1; 11 positions agree with TRBD2. This CDR3 is built from 16 residues. Losses at the gene ends were 5 bases for V and 4 bases for J; bases not matched to a gene: 7. CDR1 SGHVS and CDR2 FQNEAQ come from the germline V gene. As DNA, the CDR3 is TGTGCCAGCAGCACCACTAGCGGGAGCCCTTACAATGAGCAGTTCTTC. Protein product: CASSTTSGSPYNEQFF.

The V gene is TRBV4-1, the J gene TRBJ2-7; 10 bases match TRBD1. The CDR3 spans 15 residues. Germline V gene data show CDR1 as MGHRA and CDR2 as YSYEKL. Germline trimming cut 2 bases from V and 3 bases from J; bases unmatched to any gene: 4. CDR3 protein: CASSQSRTGGYEQYF. CDR3 DNA sequence: TGCGCCAGCAGCCAATCCCGGACAGGGGGCTACGAGCAGTACTTC.

This chain joins TRBV7-2 and TRBJ2-7; TRBD2 matches at 9 bases. The CDR3 totals 16 residues. Germline CDR1 SGHTA, CDR2 FQGNSA. V was pared by 5 bases and J by 3 bases, with 11 bases of the junction left unmatched. CDR3 nucleotides: TGTGCCAGCAGCCCAACCAGGCTAGCGGGGAGCTACGAGCAGTACTTC. Its protein product is CASSPTRLAGSYEQYF.

The rearrangement joins TRBV4-3 to TRBJ1-4; 9 bases agree with TRBD1. The CDR3 is 16 residues long. Per the germline V gene, CDR1 is LGHNA and CDR2 is YSLEER. The trim removed 2 bases at V and 4 bases at J, leaving 5 bases unmatched. CDR3 residues: CASSQTGGAFNEKLFF. As DNA, the CDR3 is TGCGCCAGCAGCCAAACAGGGGGCGCATTTAATGAAAAACTGTTTTTT.

This rearrangement joins TRBV7-9 to TRBJ2-7; a weak D match, TRBD2 (5 bases). V was pared by 1 base and J by 5 bases, with 15 bases between. Looked up from germline, CDR1 is SEHNR and CDR2 is FQNEAQ (reference sequence). This CDR3 comprises 15 residues. The CDR3 nucleotides are TGTGCCAGCAGCTTAGGTCCGGGATCAACCAACGAGCAGTACTTC. Translation gives CASSLGPGSTNEQYF.

This chain connects TRBV20-1 to TRBJ2-1; TRBD2 matches 11 bases. The CDR3 sequence is 16 residues long. V dropped 3 bases and J dropped 6; count of bases not matched to a gene: 10. Per germline, CDR1 DFQATT and CDR2 SNEGSKA (reference sequence). The CDR3 region has the DNA TGCAGTGCTAGTTACACCGGACTAGCGGGCGTCAATGAGCAGTTCTTC. Its protein product is CSASYTGLAGVNEQFF.

The rearrangement links TRBV19 to TRBJ1-6; D is perhaps TRBD1 (6 bases). Trimming left V 6 bases short and J 3 bases short, with 6 bases between. Germline values: CDR1 LNHDA, CDR2 SQIVND (reference sequence). The CDR3 length is 13 residues. CDR3 nucleotide sequence: TGTGCCAGTAGGGACAGCTATAATTCACCCCTCCACTTT. Its translation: CASRDSYNSPLHF.

This clone was detected only a few times. The chain employs TRBV11-2 and TRBJ2-3; 8 nucleotides agree with TRBD1. The CDR3 is made up of 12 amino acids. Germline assignment: CDR1 SGHAT and CDR2 FQNNGV. J lost 10 bases, V lost 4 bases, and 4 bases had no gene match. The CDR3 DNA is TGTGCCAGCAGCTCAGGGACAGGACCGCAGTATTTT. Its translation: CASSSGTGPQYF.

The chain links TRBV7-2 to TRBJ2-7; D may be TRBD2 (5 bases). Between the trimmed V and J ends, which lost 4 bases and 6 bases, there was a span of 19 bases. This CDR3 region has 15 residues. The germline CDR1 and CDR2 sequences are SGHTA and FQGNSA. This CDR3 reads CASSSSGLAFIEQYF. CDR3 bases: TGTGCCAGCAGCTCCTCAGGACTCGCTTTTATCGAGCAGTACTTC.

This rearrangement joins TRBV2 to TRBJ2-1; 7 bases match TRBD2. V was clipped by 8 bases and J by 8 bases; unmatched bases: 15. The CDR3 runs to 15 residues. Germline CDR1 and CDR2: SNHLY and FYNNEI. The CDR3 spells CASRGIGGSYDEQFF. Here the CDR3 DNA reads TGTGCCAGCCGGGGCATTGGCGGGAGTTACGATGAGCAGTTCTTC.

V and J are TRBV9 and TRBJ1-2; tentative D call: TRBD1 (5 bases). Trimming shortened V by 0 bases and J by 6 bases, and 12 bases separated the two germline ends. CDR1 SGDLS and CDR2 YYNGEE come from the germline V gene. The CDR3 has 14 amino acids. CDR3 in amino acids: CASSVGGGGDGYTF. CDR3 bases: TGTGCCAGCAGCGTAGGGGGCGGCGGGGATGGCTACACCTTC.

The chain carries TRBV5-1 and TRBJ2-5, with 14 positions matching TRBD2. Germline lookup yields CDR1 SGHRS and CDR2 YFSETQ. V lost 5 bases, J lost 5 bases, and 8 bases stayed unmatched. This CDR3 spans 16 amino acids. The CDR3 coding sequence is TGCGCCAGCAGTACGACTAGCGGGAGGGCAGGGGAGACCCAGTACTTC. Encoded protein: CASSTTSGRAGETQYF. Variable domain in full (rest from reference TRBV5-1 and TRBJ2-5): KAGVTQTPRYLIKTRGQQVTLSCSPISGHRSVSWYQQTPGQGLQFLFEYFSETQRNKGNFPGRFSGRQFSNSRSEMNVSTLELGDSALYLCASSTTSGRAGETQYFGPGTRLLVL.

This chain uses TRBV9 with TRBJ2-1; weak D call: TRBD2 (6 bases). The CDR3 is 12 residues long. Trimming pared 1 base from V and 8 bases from J, leaving 7 bases between. The germline V gene encodes CDR1 SGDLS and CDR2 YYNGEE. DNA of the CDR3: TGTGCCAGCAGCGTACCTAGCGATGAGCAGTTCTTC. Amino acid sequence: CASSVPSDEQFF.

V is TRBV19 and J is TRBJ2-7; 9 positions match TRBD1. Per the germline V gene, CDR1 is LNHDA and CDR2 is SQIVND (reference sequence). This CDR3 has 14 residues. V lost 3 bases, J lost 3 bases, and 3 bases stayed unmatched. The DNA of the CDR3 is TGTGCCAGTAGTATGGGGACAGGGAACTACGAGCAGTACTTC. This encodes CASSMGTGNYEQYF.

The V call is TRBV7-9, the J call TRBJ1-2; the D gene is possibly TRBD1 (5 bases). The CDR3 contains 15 residues. Trimming left V 5 bases short and J 5 bases short, with 18 bases between. Germline CDR1 SEHNR, CDR2 FQNEAQ (reference sequence). CDR3 DNA: TGTGCCAGCAGCCAAGGGATGGGACCGAGATATGGCTACACCTTC. Encoded protein: CASSQGMGPRYGYTF.